One and the same sample provided the 4 T cell receptor beta chains below, sequenced in a study of T-cell memory formation after mild COVID-19. TCRdb independently ran MiXCR on the 5' RACE reads; one entry per CDR3 protein. The table records fewer than 500,000 distinct CDR3 sequences, roughly 25% of them present only once. The specimen was PBMCs or a T cell subset sorted from them (not recorded which). The source of these receptors is an adult woman who had mild COVID-19 (a few samples of this study predate the infection). Cell type and time point are not known.

The V gene is TRBV7-2, the J gene TRBJ2-5; D uncertain. V lost 2 bases and J lost 2, with 12 bases in between. The CDR3 consists of 15 residues. The germline gives CDR1 SGHTA, CDR2 FQGNSA. CDR3 region: CASSLQVAAQETQYF. The DNA for the CDR3 is TGTGCCAGCAGCTTACAAGTCGCAGCTCAAGAGACCCAGTACTTC.

The V call is TRBV6-5, the J call TRBJ1-1; possibly TRBD1 for D (5 bases). Between the trimmed V and J ends, which lost 0 bases and 8 bases, there was a span of 7 bases. This CDR3 spans 12 amino acids. Looked up from germline, CDR1 is MNHEY and CDR2 is SVGAGI. Here the CDR3 reads CASSYSAGEAFF. DNA for the CDR3: TGTGCCAGCAGTTACTCGGCAGGGGAAGCTTTCTTT.

This chain uses TRBV11-1 with TRBJ2-6; no clear D gene. Germline V lookup: CDR1 SGHAT, CDR2 FQDESV (reference sequence). The V gene lost 11 bases and the J gene lost 0 bases, with 11 bases spanning the gap. The CDR3 sequence is 14 residues long. CDR3 residues: CAPPGFSGANVLTF. Written as DNA, the CDR3 is TGTGCCCCCCCCGGGTTCTCTGGGGCCAACGTCCTGACTTTC.

The chain uses TRBV5-1 and TRBJ1-1, with 7 nucleotides matching TRBD1. The trim removed 3 bases at V and 8 bases at J, leaving 13 bases unmatched. This CDR3 has 15 residues. The germline CDR1 and CDR2 sequences are SGHRS and YFSETQ. The CDR3 DNA follows: TGCGCCAGCAGCTCTGGTGGACAGGCGCTCTCGGAAGCTTTCTTT. Translating it yields CASSSGGQALSEAFF.